This T cell receptor beta chain was identified during a study of CD4 and CD8 cells across lung adenocarcinoma regions. TCRdb reprocessed the PCR reads via MiXCR and lists one record per CDR3 protein. The sample lists some 20,000 distinct CDR3 sequences, approximately 50% occurring once. Of note for this clonotype: Sequence at one end of the junction differs from germline and may be a read error.

The material sequenced was CD8+ T cells from the center of a lung tumor. The clonotype was recovered from a female donor with lung adenocarcinoma. The CD4 and CD8 labels of this study may be unreliable.

The CDR3: CGSRGQRAKNMQYF. As DNA, the CDR3 is TGCGGCAGCAGGGGGCAGCGGGCCAAAAATATGCAGTATTTT. This chain uses TRBV10-1 with TRBJ2-4; TRBD1 matches 8 bases. The end of the DNA fits TRBJ2-3 better, so the J call may be wrong. The CDR3 consists of 14 residues. CDR1 and CDR2 from the germline V gene are WNHNN and SYGVQD (reference sequence).